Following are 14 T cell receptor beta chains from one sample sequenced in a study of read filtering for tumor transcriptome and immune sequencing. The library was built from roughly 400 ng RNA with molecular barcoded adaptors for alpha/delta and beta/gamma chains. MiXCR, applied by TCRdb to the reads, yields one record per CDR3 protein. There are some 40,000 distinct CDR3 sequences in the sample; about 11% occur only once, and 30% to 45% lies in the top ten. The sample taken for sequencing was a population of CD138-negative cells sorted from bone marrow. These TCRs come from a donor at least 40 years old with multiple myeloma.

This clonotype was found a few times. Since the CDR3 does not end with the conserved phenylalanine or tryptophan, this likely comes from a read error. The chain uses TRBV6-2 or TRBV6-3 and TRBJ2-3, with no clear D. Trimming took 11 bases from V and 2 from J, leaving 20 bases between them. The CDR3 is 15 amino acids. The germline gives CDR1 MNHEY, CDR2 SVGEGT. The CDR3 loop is CADPKAELNTDTQYS. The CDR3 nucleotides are TGTGCCGACCCTAAGGCGGAGCTCAACACAGATACGCAGTATTCT.

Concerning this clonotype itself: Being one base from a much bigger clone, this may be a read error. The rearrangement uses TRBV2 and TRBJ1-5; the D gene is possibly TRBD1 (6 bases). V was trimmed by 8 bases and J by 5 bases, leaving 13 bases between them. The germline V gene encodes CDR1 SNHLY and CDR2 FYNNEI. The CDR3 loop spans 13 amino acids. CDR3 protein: CASDSGADQPQHF. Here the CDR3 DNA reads TGTGCCAGCGATTCGGGGGCCGATCAGCCCCAGCATTTT.

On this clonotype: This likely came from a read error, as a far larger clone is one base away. The CDR3 is CASTQGWPYEQYF. In DNA, the CDR3 is TGTGCCAGCACCCAGGGGTGGCCCTACGAGCAGTACTTC. The gene calls are TRBV2 and TRBJ2-1, with D tentatively TRBD1 (6 bases). The closer fit of TRBJ2-7 to the DNA end suggests the J call may be wrong. The CDR3 loop spans 13 amino acids. The germline V gene encodes CDR1 SNHLY and CDR2 FYNNEI.

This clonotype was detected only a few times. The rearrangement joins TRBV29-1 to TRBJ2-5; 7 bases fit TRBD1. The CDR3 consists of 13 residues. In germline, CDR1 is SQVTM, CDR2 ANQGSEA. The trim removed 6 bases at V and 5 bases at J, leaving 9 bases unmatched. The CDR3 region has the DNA TGCAGCGTCGCGACAGGGTTGGGTGAGACCCAGTACTTC. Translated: CSVATGLGETQYF.

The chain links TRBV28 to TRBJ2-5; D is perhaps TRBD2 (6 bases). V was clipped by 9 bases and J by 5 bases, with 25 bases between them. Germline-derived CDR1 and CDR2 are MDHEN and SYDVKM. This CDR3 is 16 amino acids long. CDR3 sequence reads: CASSSYAGGVRETQYF. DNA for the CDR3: TGTGCCAGTAGCTCCTACGCCGGAGGGGTCAGGGAGACCCAGTACTTC.

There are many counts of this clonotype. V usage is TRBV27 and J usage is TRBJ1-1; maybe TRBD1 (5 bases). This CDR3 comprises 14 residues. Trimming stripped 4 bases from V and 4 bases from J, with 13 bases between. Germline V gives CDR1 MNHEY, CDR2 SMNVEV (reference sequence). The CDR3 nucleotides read TGTGCCAGCAGTTGGGGGGGGGACGGCACTGAAGCTTTCTTT. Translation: CASSWGGDGTEAFF.

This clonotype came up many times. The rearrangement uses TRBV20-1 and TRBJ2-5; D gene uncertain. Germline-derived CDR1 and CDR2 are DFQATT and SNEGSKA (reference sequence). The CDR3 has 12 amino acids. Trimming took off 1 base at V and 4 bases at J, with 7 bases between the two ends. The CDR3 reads CSARANLETQYF. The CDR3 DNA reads TGCAGTGCTAGAGCCAATTTAGAGACCCAGTACTTC.

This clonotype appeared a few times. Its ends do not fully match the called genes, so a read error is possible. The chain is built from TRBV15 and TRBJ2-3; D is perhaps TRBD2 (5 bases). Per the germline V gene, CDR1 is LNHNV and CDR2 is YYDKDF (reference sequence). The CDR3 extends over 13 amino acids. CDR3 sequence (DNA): TGTGCCACCAGCAGAGATAGAGCTTCCGTGAGGGCTTTT. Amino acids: CATSRDRASVRAF.

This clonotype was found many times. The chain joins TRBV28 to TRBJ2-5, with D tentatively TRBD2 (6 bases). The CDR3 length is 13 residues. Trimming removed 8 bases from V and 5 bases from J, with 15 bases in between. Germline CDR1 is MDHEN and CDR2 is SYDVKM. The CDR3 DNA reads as TGTGCCAGCCTAGCCGGGGGTGGGGAGACCCAGTACTTC. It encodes CASLAGGGETQYF.

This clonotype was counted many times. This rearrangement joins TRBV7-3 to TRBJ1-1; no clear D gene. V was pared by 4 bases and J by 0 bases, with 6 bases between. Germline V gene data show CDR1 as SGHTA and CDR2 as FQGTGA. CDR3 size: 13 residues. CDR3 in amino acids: CASSSVLNTEAFF. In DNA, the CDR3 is TGTGCCAGCAGCTCGGTCCTGAACACTGAAGCTTTCTTT.

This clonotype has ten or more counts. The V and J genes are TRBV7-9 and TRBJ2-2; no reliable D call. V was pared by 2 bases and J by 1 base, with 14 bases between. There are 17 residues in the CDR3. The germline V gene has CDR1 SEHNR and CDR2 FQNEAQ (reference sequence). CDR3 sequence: CASSLSISLLNTGELFF. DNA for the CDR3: TGTGCCAGCAGCTTAAGTATCTCCCTATTGAACACCGGGGAGCTGTTTTTT.

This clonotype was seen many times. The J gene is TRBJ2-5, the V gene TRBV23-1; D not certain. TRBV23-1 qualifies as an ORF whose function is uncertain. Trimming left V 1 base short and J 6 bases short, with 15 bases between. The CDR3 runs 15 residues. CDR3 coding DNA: TGCGCCAGCAGTCAATGGAAGGACGCCCTCAAGACCCAGTACTTC. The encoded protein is CASSQWKDALKTQYF.

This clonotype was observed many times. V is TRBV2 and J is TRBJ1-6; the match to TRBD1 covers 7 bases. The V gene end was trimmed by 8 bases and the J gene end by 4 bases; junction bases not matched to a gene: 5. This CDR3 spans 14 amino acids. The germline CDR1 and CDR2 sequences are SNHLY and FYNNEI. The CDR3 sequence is CASQAGQYNSPLHF. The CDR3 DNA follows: TGTGCCAGCCAGGCGGGACAGTATAATTCACCCCTCCACTTT.

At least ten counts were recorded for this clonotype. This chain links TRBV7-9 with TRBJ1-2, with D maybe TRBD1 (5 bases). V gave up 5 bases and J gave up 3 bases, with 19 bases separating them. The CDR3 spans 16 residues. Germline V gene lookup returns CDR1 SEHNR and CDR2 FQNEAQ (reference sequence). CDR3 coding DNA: TGTGCCAGCAGCCCGCCGGGGGTTGAGGGCCACTATGGCTACACCTTC. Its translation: CASSPPGVEGHYGYTF.